Below are 26 T cell receptor beta chains sequenced from a single sample in a study of blood T cell repertoires in COVID-19. Measured with immunoSEQ multiplex PCR; TCRdb has only the in-frame clones, and not every one. The sample lists 410,000 or so clones, approximately 91% seen once, with roughly 1.6% in the top ten. What was sequenced was peripheral blood. All receptors come from a woman in her forties with COVID-19, enrolled during active disease.

This chain joins TRBV28 and TRBJ2-2; D is unresolved. The germline V and J ends were trimmed by 6 bases and 3 bases, with 38 bases remaining between them. The CDR3 has 23 residues. From germline, CDR1 is MDHEN and CDR2 SYDVKM. The CDR3 sequence is CASSSPIVPPPRQVKNYTGELFF. The CDR3 nucleotides read TGTGCCAGCAGCTCCCCGATAGTGCCTCCACCCAGGCAGGTTAAGAATTACACCGGGGAGCTGTTTTTT.

J is TRBJ2-7 and V is TRBV19; 10 bases match TRBD1. Trimming removed 6 bases from V and 7 bases from J; junction bases left unmatched: 6. The CDR3 sequence is 13 residues long. Germline CDR1 LNHDA, CDR2 SQIVND (reference sequence). For the CDR3, the DNA is TGTGCCAGTAGGGGACAGGGGCGGTTTGAGCAGTACTTC. It specifies CASRGQGRFEQYF.

This chain links TRBV25-1 with TRBJ1-1, with D possibly being TRBD1 (5 bases). CDR1 is MGHDK and CDR2 is SYGVNS in the germline V gene. The CDR3 runs 13 residues. V dropped 4 bases and J dropped 1 base, with 7 bases sitting between them. The CDR3 loop reads CASSGQPNTEAFF. For the CDR3, the DNA is TGTGCCAGCAGTGGACAGCCGAACACTGAAGCTTTCTTT.

The chain has TRBV6-5 and TRBJ2-1; 9 bases align to TRBD1. The CDR3 loop spans 15 amino acids. Germline V CDR1 and CDR2: MNHEY, SVGAGI. J was trimmed by 5 bases and V by 6 bases; bases with no gene match: 8. As DNA, the CDR3 is TGTGCCAGCAGACCCGACAGGGGGAATAACAATGAGCAGTTCTTC. This translates into CASRPDRGNNNEQFF.

The V and J genes are TRBV9 and TRBJ1-2; 7 positions match TRBD1. V gave up 3 bases and J gave up 13 bases; unmatched junction bases: 6. CDR1 SGDLS and CDR2 YYNGEE come from the germline V gene. The CDR3 sequence is 11 residues long. Here the CDR3 reads CASSGGQPPTF. The CDR3 DNA follows: TGTGCCAGCAGCGGGGGACAGCCGCCCACCTTC.

As concerns this clone: Other DNA sequences in the sample encode the same CDR3. The chain has TRBV5-1 and TRBJ2-3, with a weak D call TRBD2 (6 bases). Germline loops: CDR1 SGHRS, CDR2 YFSETQ. The length of the CDR3 is 14 residues. V was trimmed by 4 bases and J by 0 bases, leaving 9 bases between them. CDR3 bases: TGCGCCAGCAGCAGTGGGACTAGCACAGATACGCAGTATTTT. Its protein product is CASSSGTSTDTQYF.

The chain is built from TRBV7-3 and TRBJ1-1; 8 nucleotides align to TRBD1. V lost 5 bases to trimming and J lost 5 bases; unmatched junction nucleotides: 13. Germline CDR1 reads SGHTA; CDR2 reads FQGTGA. This CDR3 has 16 amino acids. The CDR3 spells CASSLGQGGKGTEAFF. DNA of the CDR3: TGTGCCAGCAGCCTAGGACAGGGTGGGAAAGGAACTGAAGCTTTCTTT.

The rearrangement uses TRBV27 and TRBJ1-2; D is possibly TRBD1 (6 bases). The CDR3 runs 14 residues. Deletions cut 7 bases from V and 4 bases from J, with 16 bases between. Germline-derived CDR1 and CDR2 are MNHEY and SMNVEV (reference sequence). CDR3 sequence: CASNPRGGGYGYTF. The CDR3 nucleotides are TGTGCCAGCAACCCGCGGGGGGGCGGCTATGGCTACACCTTC.

The chain uses TRBV19 and TRBJ1-5, with a possible D match to TRBD1 (6 bases). The CDR3 is 15 residues long. The germline V gene encodes CDR1 LNHDA and CDR2 SQIVND (reference sequence). Trimming cost V 6 bases and J 0 bases, with 12 bases left between them. The CDR3 spells CASSTGKSSNQPQHF. Written as DNA, the CDR3 is TGTGCCAGTAGCACAGGGAAAAGTAGCAATCAGCCCCAGCATTTT.

The chain is built from TRBV27 and TRBJ2-5; possibly TRBD1 for D (5 bases). V dropped 5 bases and J dropped 3 bases, with 10 bases sitting between them. The CDR3 is 13 residues long. The germline V gene has CDR1 MNHEY and CDR2 SMNVEV (reference sequence). The CDR3 is CASSPLGEETQYF. The CDR3 region has the DNA TGTGCCAGCAGTCCCTTAGGGGAAGAGACCCAGTACTTC.

The J gene is TRBJ1-2, the V gene TRBV24-1; tentative D call: TRBD1 (5 bases). Deletions cut 3 bases from V and 4 bases from J, with 11 bases between. This CDR3 is 14 amino acids long. The germline V gene encodes CDR1 KGHDR and CDR2 SFDVKD. Here the CDR3 reads CATSDPDSIYGYTF. The CDR3 DNA reads TGTGCCACCAGTGATCCAGACAGTATCTATGGCTACACCTTC.

The sample holds one count of this clone. The J gene is TRBJ1-3, the V gene TRBV2; no reliable D call. The germline CDR1 and CDR2 sequences are SNHLY and FYNNEI. The ends were cut back, 5 bases at V and 0 bases at J, with 11 bases in the middle. The CDR3 is made up of 15 amino acids. CDR3 in DNA: TGTGCCAGCAGTCCTGTGCGGAGCTCTGGAAACACCATATATTTT. Encoded protein: CASSPVRSSGNTIYF.

The chain joins TRBV21-1 to TRBJ1-2; the table names TRBD1, a call not compared with the DNA. TRBV21-1 is shown as a pseudogene. This CDR3 spans 14 amino acids. The CDR3 nucleotides read TGTGCCAGCAGCAAAGGAAAGGACAGCCATGGCTACACCTTC. Translation gives CASSKGKDSHGYTF.

This clone has only one observation. This chain links TRBV5-1 with TRBJ2-2, with D hard to call. This CDR3 region has 16 residues. The V gene's germline CDR1 is SGHRS and CDR2 YFSETQ. V lost 4 bases to trimming and J lost 0 bases, with 13 bases between them. The chain's CDR3 is CASSPRPGSNTGELFF. Written as DNA, the CDR3 is TGCGCCAGCAGCCCCCGCCCAGGATCGAACACCGGGGAGCTGTTTTTT.

As regards this clone: A junction end diverges from the germline sequence, so it may reflect a read error. Other DNA sequences from this sample encode an identical CDR3 as well. The genes are TRBV30 and TRBJ1-4; 7 nucleotides match TRBD1. CDR1 is GTSNPN, CDR2 SVGIG, per germline (reference sequence). This CDR3 is 16 amino acids long. This chain's CDR3 is CAWSNRGGGTNEKLFF. The CDR3 nucleotides read TGTGCCTGGAGTAACAGGGGAGGAGGAACTAACGAAAAACTGTTTTTT.

The chain uses TRBV5-1 and TRBJ2-3, with 7 nucleotides matching TRBD1. V gave up 4 bases and J gave up 2 bases; unmatched junction bases: 10. Germline V gene data show CDR1 as SGHRS and CDR2 as YFSETQ. The CDR3 runs to 16 residues. CDR3 protein: CASSARGIWDTDTQYF. The CDR3 region has the DNA TGCGCCAGCAGCGCCAGGGGGATTTGGGACACAGATACGCAGTATTTT.

The rearrangement joins TRBV29-1 to TRBJ1-5; perhaps TRBD1 as D (6 bases). The CDR3 totals 13 residues. Per the germline V gene, CDR1 is SQVTM and CDR2 is ANQGSEA. The V end was cut by 4 bases, the J end by 7 bases, with 14 bases between. CDR3 residues: CSVGLGARQPQHF. In DNA, the CDR3 is TGCAGCGTTGGACTGGGGGCCAGGCAGCCCCAGCATTTT.

The chain is built from TRBV16 and TRBJ1-2, with 7 nucleotides matching TRBD1. The germline gives CDR1 KGHSY, CDR2 FQNENV. This CDR3 comprises 16 residues. Trimming removed 0 bases from V and 0 bases from J; junction bases left unmatched: 4. The chain's CDR3 is CASSQSRGQTNYGYTF. The CDR3 DNA reads as TGTGCCAGCAGCCAATCGAGGGGACAGACTAACTATGGCTACACCTTC.

This clone was recorded a few times. The chain carries TRBV19 and TRBJ2-2; TRBD1 agrees at 8 bases. The CDR3 sequence is 19 residues long. With V trimmed by 5 bases and J by 1 base, 15 bases remained unmatched. In germline, CDR1 is LNHDA, CDR2 SQIVND (reference sequence). The CDR3 coding sequence is TGTGCCAGTAGTCTAAGGACAGGGTTTATAGGAGAGAACACCGGGGAGCTGTTTTTT. Protein sequence: CASSLRTGFIGENTGELFF.

The CDR3 DNA reads TGTGCCAGCCGCGTTTCGTCCTCCTTTAATGAAAAACTGTTTTTT. Protein sequence: CASRVSSSFNEKLFF. The V gene is TRBV6-5, the J gene TRBJ1-4; D is ambiguous. The CDR3 is made up of 15 amino acids. CDR1 and CDR2 from the germline V gene are MNHEY and SVGAGI. V gave up 8 bases and J gave up 4 bases, with 17 bases separating them.

V and J are TRBV6-2 or TRBV6-3 and TRBJ2-3; D gene unclear. The V gene lost 2 bases and the J gene lost 2 bases, with 5 bases spanning the gap. The CDR3 is 13 residues long. The germline CDR1 and CDR2 sequences are MNHEY and SVGEGT. The CDR3 DNA reads as TGTGCCAGCAGTTACCCTTCCACAGATACGCAGTATTTT. As protein: CASSYPSTDTQYF.

V is TRBV28 and J is TRBJ2-6; maybe TRBD1 (5 bases). The CDR3 loop spans 17 amino acids. Trimming left V 3 bases short and J 0 bases short, with 12 bases between. From germline, CDR1 is MDHEN and CDR2 SYDVKM. CDR3 bases: TGTGCCAGCAGTTTTTACGACAGCTACTCTGGGGCCAACGTCCTGACTTTC. It encodes CASSFYDSYSGANVLTF.

With respect to this clone: Other nucleotide sequences in the sample specify the same CDR3. The J gene is TRBJ2-3, the V gene TRBV7-2, with D uncertain. The germline V gene has CDR1 SGHTA and CDR2 FQGNSA. Trimming shortened V by 1 base and J by 1 base, and 6 bases separated the two germline ends. CDR3 length equals 14 residues. The CDR3 DNA reads as TGTGCCAGCAGCTTAGACTCCGGCACAGATACGCAGTATTTT. Protein: CASSLDSGTDTQYF.

The V and J genes are TRBV5-1 and TRBJ2-1, with TRBD2 matching 13 bases. This CDR3 has 16 residues. The ends lost 3 bases at V and 5 bases at J; junction bases unmatched: 5. CDR1 and CDR2 (germline): SGHRS, YFSETQ. The CDR3 loop is CASSSGTSGNDNEQFF. The CDR3, as DNA: TGCGCCAGCAGCTCAGGGACTAGCGGGAATGACAATGAGCAGTTCTTC.

The gene calls are TRBV28 and TRBJ1-1, with 8 bases lining up with TRBD1. The CDR3 is made up of 16 amino acids. With V trimmed by 4 bases and J by 4 bases, 11 bases remained unmatched. Germline V lookup: CDR1 MDHEN, CDR2 SYDVKM. The chain's CDR3 is CASSSSGGRGSTEAFF. In DNA form, the CDR3 reads TGTGCCAGCAGTTCCTCAGGGGGCAGGGGGTCCACTGAAGCTTTCTTT.

This clone was recorded only once. J is TRBJ1-6 and V is TRBV28, with 9 nucleotides matching TRBD1. The V gene's germline CDR1 is MDHEN and CDR2 SYDVKM. V shed 6 bases and J 8 bases; nucleotides not matched to a gene: 8. The CDR3 length is 15 residues. The CDR3 sequence: CASSLGQGRDSPLHF. For the CDR3, the DNA is TGTGCCAGCAGCCTCGGACAGGGGAGGGATTCACCCCTCCACTTT.